This TCR beta chain was retrieved from a study of cytomegalovirus exposure and HLA in healthy donors. Measured with immunoSEQ multiplex PCR; TCRdb has only the in-frame clones, and not every one. This repertoire shows some 90,000 clones, about 96% found once; its top ten account for less than 0.8%. The TCR sequence derives from a young man in good health and CMV-seronegative. The sample taken for sequencing was PBMCs.

CDR3 nucleotide sequence: TGTGCCAGCAGGGCTGAGACCCAGTACTTC. It codes for CASRAETQYF. The chain couples TRBV6-5 to TRBJ2-5; no clear D gene. Per germline, CDR1 MNHEY and CDR2 SVGAGI. The CDR3 spans 10 residues. Trimming pared 6 bases from V and 5 bases from J, leaving 4 bases between.